A selection of T cell receptor beta chains follows, all from one sample in a study of cytomegalovirus exposure and HLA in healthy donors. Sequencing used immunoSEQ multiplex PCR; TCRdb keeps in-frame clones, though not all of them. This sample has some 150,000 clones, with about 68% found just once. Sequencing used PBMCs. Receptors originate from a man aged 25 to 40 in good health and CMV-seronegative. Both conserved end residues are part of each CDR3. D genes are given only for firm matches. Clone size, where shown, is once, few, many, or a class for clones that have expanded.

clone_size d_call j_call v_call cdr3_aa cdr3_nt
. TRBD1 TRBJ2-5 TRBV6-6 CASSPQQGAGETQYF TGTGCCAGCAGTCCCCAACAGGGGGCAGGGGAGACCCAGTACTTC
. . TRBJ2-5 TRBV2 CASMVAGALGTQYF TGTGCCAGCATGGTGGCGGGGGCCTTAGGGACCCAGTACTTC
. TRBD1 TRBJ2-5 TRBV7-2 CASSLTPDRGTETQYF TGTGCCAGCAGCCTCACGCCTGACAGGGGAACAGAGACCCAGTACTTC
. . TRBJ2-7 TRBV11-1 CASSLGGTSYEQYF TGTGCCAGCAGCTTAGGGGGGACTTCGTACGAGCAGTACTTC
once . TRBJ2-7 TRBV6-5 CASNRRGSYEQYF TGTGCCAGCAATCGCAGGGGTTCCTACGAGCAGTACTTC
. TRBD1 TRBJ1-2 TRBV5-1 CASSMDRVNYGYTF TGCGCCAGCAGCATGGACAGGGTGAACTATGGCTACACCTTC
. TRBD1 TRBJ2-5 TRBV4-2 CASSYDRGIKATQYF TGTGCCAGCAGCTATGACAGGGGAATCAAAGCGACCCAGTACTTC
few . TRBJ2-4 TRBV27 CASTLTAAKNIQYF TGTGCCAGCACCCTCACTGCAGCCAAAAACATTCAGTACTTC
. . TRBJ2-3 TRBV19 CASSIGYQTGTDTQYF TGTGCCAGTAGTATAGGTTACCAAACGGGCACAGATACGCAGTATTTT
. TRBD1 TRBJ2-1 TRBV6-1 CASSAGQGANNEQFF TGTGCCAGCAGTGCCGGACAGGGGGCGAACAATGAGCAGTTCTTC
. . TRBJ1-1 TRBV27 CASSLRAGIGEAFF TGTGCCAGCAGTTTAAGAGCAGGGATAGGTGAAGCTTTCTTT
. . TRBJ2-7 TRBV2 CASTAESGLYEQYF TGTGCCAGCACCGCCGAGTCGGGTCTCTACGAGCAGTACTTC
. TRBD2 TRBJ2-7 TRBV5-6 CASSNWGLAVTYEQYF TGTGCCAGCAGCAATTGGGGACTAGCGGTAACCTACGAGCAGTACTTC
few . TRBJ2-1 TRBV19 CASSIRYNEQFF TGTGCCAGTAGTATCAGGTACAATGAGCAGTTCTTC
. . TRBJ1-1 TRBV5-6 CASTTGSNTEAFF TGTGCCAGCACCACAGGGTCGAACACTGAAGCTTTCTTT
. . TRBJ1-5 TRBV5-8 CASSSGHGGNQPQHF TGTGCCAGCAGCTCTGGACATGGCGGCAATCAGCCCCAGCATTTT
. TRBD1 TRBJ2-5 TRBV29-1 CSGKHRGRETQYF TGCAGCGGTAAACACAGGGGGCGAGAGACCCAGTACTTC
. TRBD1 TRBJ2-5 TRBV6-5 CASSYRDRAVGETQYF TGTGCCAGCAGTTACAGGGACAGGGCCGTAGGGGAGACCCAGTACTTC
. TRBD2 TRBJ2-7 TRBV5-6 CASNTGGSSSYEQYF TGTGCCAGCAACACCGGGGGGAGTTCATCCTACGAGCAGTACTTC
. . TRBJ2-2 TRBV19 CASRLGQYTGELFF TGTGCCAGTAGGCTAGGACAGTACACCGGGGAGCTGTTTTTT
. . TRBJ2-7 TRBV19 CASSSRRGYEQYF TGTGCCAGTAGTTCGCGGCGGGGTTACGAGCAGTACTTC
. . TRBJ1-1 TRBV19 CASSGQGGTEAFF TGTGCCAGTAGTGGTCAGGGTGGAACTGAAGCTTTCTTT